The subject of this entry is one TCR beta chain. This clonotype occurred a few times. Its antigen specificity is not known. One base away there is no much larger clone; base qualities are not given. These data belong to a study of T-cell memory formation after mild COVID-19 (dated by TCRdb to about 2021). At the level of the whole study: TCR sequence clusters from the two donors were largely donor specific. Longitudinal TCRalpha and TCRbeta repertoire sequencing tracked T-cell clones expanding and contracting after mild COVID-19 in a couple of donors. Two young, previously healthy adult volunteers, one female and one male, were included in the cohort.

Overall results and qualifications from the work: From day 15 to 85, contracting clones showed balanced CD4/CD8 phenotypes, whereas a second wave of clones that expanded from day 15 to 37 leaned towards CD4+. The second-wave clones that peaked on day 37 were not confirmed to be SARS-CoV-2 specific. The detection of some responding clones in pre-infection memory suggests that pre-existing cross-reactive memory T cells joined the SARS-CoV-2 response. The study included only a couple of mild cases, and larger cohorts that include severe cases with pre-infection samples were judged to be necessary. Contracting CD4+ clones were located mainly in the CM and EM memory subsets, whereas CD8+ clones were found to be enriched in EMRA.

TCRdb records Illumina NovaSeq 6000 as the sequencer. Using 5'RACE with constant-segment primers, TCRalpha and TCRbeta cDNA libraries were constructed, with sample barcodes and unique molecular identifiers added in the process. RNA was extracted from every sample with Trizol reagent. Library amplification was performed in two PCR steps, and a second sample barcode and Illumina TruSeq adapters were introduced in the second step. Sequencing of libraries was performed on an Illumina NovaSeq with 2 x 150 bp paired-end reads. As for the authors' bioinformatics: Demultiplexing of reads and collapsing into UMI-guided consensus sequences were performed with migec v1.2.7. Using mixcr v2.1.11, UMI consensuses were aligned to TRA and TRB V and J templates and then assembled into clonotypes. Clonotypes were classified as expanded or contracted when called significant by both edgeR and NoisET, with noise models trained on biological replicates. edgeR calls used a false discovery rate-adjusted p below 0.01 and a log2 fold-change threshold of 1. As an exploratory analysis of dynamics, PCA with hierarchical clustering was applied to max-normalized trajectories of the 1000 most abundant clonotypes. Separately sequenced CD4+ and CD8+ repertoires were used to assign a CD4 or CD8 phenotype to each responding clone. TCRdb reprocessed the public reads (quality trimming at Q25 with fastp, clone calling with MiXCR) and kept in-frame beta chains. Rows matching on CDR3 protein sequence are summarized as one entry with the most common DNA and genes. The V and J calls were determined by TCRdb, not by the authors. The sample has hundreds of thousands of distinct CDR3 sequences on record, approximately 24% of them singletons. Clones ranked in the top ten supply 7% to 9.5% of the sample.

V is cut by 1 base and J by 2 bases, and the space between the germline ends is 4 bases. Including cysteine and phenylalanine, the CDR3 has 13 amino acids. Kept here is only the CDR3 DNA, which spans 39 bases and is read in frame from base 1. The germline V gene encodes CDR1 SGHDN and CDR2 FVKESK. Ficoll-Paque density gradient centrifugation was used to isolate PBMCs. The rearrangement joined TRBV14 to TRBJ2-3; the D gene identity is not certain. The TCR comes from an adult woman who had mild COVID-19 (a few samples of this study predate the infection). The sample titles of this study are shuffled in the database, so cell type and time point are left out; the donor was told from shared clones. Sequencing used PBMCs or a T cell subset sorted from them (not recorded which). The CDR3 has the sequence CASSQVDTDTQYF. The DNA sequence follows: TGTGCCAGCAGCCAAGTGGACACAGATACGCAGTATTTT.